This TCR beta chain comes out of a study of control samples from healthy donors and cancer patients. TCRdb keeps only in-frame clones here, not all; method: immunoSEQ multiplex PCR. This sample has around 130,000 clones, with about 88% found just once. V lost 7 bases to trimming and J lost 10 bases; unmatched junction nucleotides: 15. The CDR3 contains 16 residues. CDR1 is SGHRS, CDR2 YFSETQ, per germline. The sequence came from a man between 45 and 60 years old in good health. The material sequenced was blood. This chain joins TRBV5-1 and TRBJ1-6, with 9 positions matching TRBD1. CDR3 sequence reads: CASSPTGGTGRSPLHF. The CDR3 DNA reads as TGCGCCAGCTCCCCGACGGGCGGGACAGGGAGATCACCCCTCCACTTT.